One and the same sample provided the 6 T cell receptor beta chains below, sequenced in a study of blood T cell repertoires in COVID-19. Repertoires were generated with immunoSEQ multiplex PCR, while TCRdb's copy carries only in-frame clones and drops some. The data hold about 120,000 clones, with roughly 75% observed a single time. The specimen was peripheral blood. The receptors here all came from a man between 60 and 75 years old with active or convalescent COVID-19.

The chain has TRBV14 and TRBJ1-5, with 7 bases identical to TRBD1. CDR1 is SGHDN and CDR2 is FVKESK in the germline V gene. The CDR3 has 16 residues. The junction had 6 bases not matched to a gene; V was cut back by 4 bases and J by 0 bases. This CDR3 is CASSPRGTYSNQPQHF. CDR3 DNA: TGTGCCAGCAGCCCCAGGGGGACTTATAGCAATCAGCCCCAGCATTTT. Drawing the rest from reference TRBV14 and TRBJ1-5, the complete variable domain is EAGVTQFPSHSVIEKGQTVTLRCDPISGHDNLYWYRRVMGKEIKFLLHFVKESKQDESGMPNNRFLAERTGGTYSTLKVQPAELEDSGVYFCASSPRGTYSNQPQHFGDGTRLSIL.

This chain uses TRBV5-5 with TRBJ2-1; 10 bases match TRBD2. Unmatched junction bases numbered 9, after V lost 0 bases and J lost 6 bases. This CDR3 comprises 17 residues. Germline-derived CDR1 and CDR2 are SGHKS and YYEKEE (reference sequence). The CDR3 reads CASSLGAGGSTRNEQFF. The CDR3 DNA follows: TGTGCCAGCAGCTTGGGAGCGGGAGGGTCTACGCGCAATGAGCAGTTCTTC.

This clone has a handful of counts. This chain uses TRBV7-8 with TRBJ2-5, with D possibly matching TRBD1 (6 bases). The CDR3 loop spans 13 amino acids. The V and J ends lost 5 bases and 3 bases respectively, with 10 bases between them. CDR1 and CDR2 (germline): SGHVS, FQNEAQ. The CDR3 bases are TGTGCCAGCAGCGACCGGACAGAAGAGACCCAGTACTTC. Amino acid sequence: CASSDRTEETQYF.

The chain couples TRBV28 to TRBJ2-2; TRBD2 agrees at 8 bases. CDR3 length equals 14 residues. CDR1 and CDR2 (germline): MDHEN, SYDVKM. The junction had 2 bases not matched to a gene; V was cut back by 3 bases and J by 5 bases. DNA of the CDR3: TGTGCCAGCAGTTTCGGGACTAGTACCGGGGAGCTGTTTTTT. It translates to CASSFGTSTGELFF.

This chain connects TRBV5-6 to TRBJ1-1; a weak D match, TRBD1 (5 bases). The CDR3 consists of 15 residues. The germline V gene encodes CDR1 SGHDT and CDR2 YYEEEE. Trimming took off 5 bases at V and 3 bases at J, with 17 bases between the two ends. The CDR3 here is CASRSSPTAYTEAFF. CDR3 sequence (DNA): TGTGCCAGCAGATCTTCGCCGACAGCGTACACTGAAGCTTTCTTT.

J is TRBJ1-1 and V is TRBV5-1, with 7 bases that match TRBD1. V lost 4 bases and J lost 8; bases outside the gene matches: 11. In germline, CDR1 is SGHRS, CDR2 YFSETQ. The CDR3 covers 14 residues. The CDR3 DNA reads TGCGCCAGCAGCCCGTCGACAGGGTTCGGGGAAGCTTTCTTT. Its translation is CASSPSTGFGEAFF.